What follows are 16 T cell receptor beta chains derived from one specimen sequenced in a study of blood T cell repertoires in COVID-19 (dated by TCRdb to about 2020). The library came from the immunoSEQ multiplex PCR assay. What TCRdb holds here is the immuneACCESS table cut down to in-frame rearrangements. Part of the clones is not present; checked against another copy, under half of the missing clones reflect an unresolved V gene, and the others are unexplained. Here the sample has some 170,000 clones; roughly nine tenths occur a single time. 0.95% to 1.5% of the sample rests with the top ten. The sample consisted of PBMCs or T cells enriched from blood (not recorded which). These receptors originate from a human donor with acute COVID-19. The donor label of this sample is uncertain.

This rearrangement joins TRBV4-1 to TRBJ1-4; D unresolved. The CDR3 totals 16 residues. The germline gives CDR1 MGHRA, CDR2 YSYEKL. V lost 2 bases and J 5 bases, leaving 15 bases between the germline ends. The CDR3 coding sequence is TGCGCCAGCAGCCAACCCCTAGGAGGAGTAAATGAAAAACTGTTTTTT. It encodes CASSQPLGGVNEKLFF.

V gene TRBV20-1 combines with J gene TRBJ2-5, with TRBD1 as a possible D gene (6 bases). Trimming shortened V by 3 bases and J by 2 bases, and 10 bases separated the two germline ends. CDR1 is DFQATT, CDR2 SNEGSKA, per germline (reference sequence). The CDR3 length is 13 residues. The CDR3 bases are TGCAGTGCTAGTAAGGGACAACAAGAGACCCAGTACTTC. It codes for CSASKGQQETQYF.

This chain uses TRBV5-4 with TRBJ2-3; D is undetermined. V was shortened by 3 bases and J by 0 bases, with 14 bases between the two germline ends. There are 16 residues in the CDR3. Germline CDR1 SGHNT, CDR2 YYREEE (reference sequence). The CDR3 spells CASSSITTTSTDTQYF. For the CDR3, the DNA is TGTGCCAGCAGCTCCATAACGACAACTAGCACAGATACGCAGTATTTT.

The chain combines TRBV7-2 with TRBJ1-1; no definite D call. This CDR3 comprises 12 residues. Germline lookup yields CDR1 SGHTA and CDR2 FQGNSA. V dropped 6 bases and J dropped 1 base, with 6 bases sitting between them. CDR3 in DNA: TGTGCCAGCAGTCGTAAGAACACTGAAGCTTTCTTT. Encoded protein: CASSRKNTEAFF.

J is TRBJ1-6 and V is TRBV7-8, with 7 bases identical to TRBD1. Germline CDR1 reads SGHVS; CDR2 reads FQNEAQ. This CDR3 has 16 amino acids. Unmatched junction bases numbered 10, after V lost 5 bases and J lost 6 bases. CDR3 loop: CASSPRQGGGNSPLHF. CDR3 DNA: TGTGCCAGCAGCCCTAGACAGGGTGGGGGTAATTCACCCCTCCACTTT.

The rearrangement uses TRBV3-1 (or the pseudogene TRBV3-2) and TRBJ2-7; 7 positions match TRBD1. V shed 2 bases, J shed 5 bases, and the junction held 9 bases outside the gene matches. Germline V CDR1 and CDR2: LGHDT, YNNKEL (reference sequence). The CDR3 has 15 residues. In nucleotides, the CDR3 is TGTGCCAGCAGCCAACTCCTTCGACAGGGCGACGAGCAGTACTTC. Protein product: CASSQLLRQGDEQYF.

V and J are TRBV19 and TRBJ2-1, with a tentative D call TRBD1 (6 bases). Trimming left V 5 bases short and J 5 bases short, with 10 bases between. Looked up from germline, CDR1 is LNHDA and CDR2 is SQIVND (reference sequence). This CDR3 region has 13 residues. The CDR3 loop is CASSDPGDNEQFF. The DNA for the CDR3 is TGTGCCAGTAGTGATCCAGGGGACAATGAGCAGTTCTTC. The full variable domain, with the rest looked up from reference TRBV19 and TRBJ2-1, is DGGITQSPKYLFRKEGQNVTLSCEQNLNHDAMYWYRQDPGQGLRLIYYSQIVNDFQKGDIAEGYSVSREKKESFPLTVTSAQKNPTAFYLCASSDPGDNEQFFGPGTRLTVL.

The chain combines TRBV12-3 or TRBV12-4 with TRBJ2-1; TRBD1 aligns across 8 bases. There are 12 residues in the CDR3. After removal of 6 bases from V and 7 bases from J, the junction contained 2 bases not matched to a gene. CDR3 DNA sequence: TGTGCCAGCAGCGGACAGGGAAATGAGCAGTTCTTC. Its protein is CASSGQGNEQFF.

The V and J genes are TRBV4-1 and TRBJ2-3; no clear D. CDR1 MGHRA and CDR2 YSYEKL come from the germline V gene. Trimming cost V 1 base and J 5 bases, with 13 bases left between them. The CDR3 runs to 15 residues. CDR3 loop: CASSQVQIAQDTQYF. The CDR3 DNA is TGCGCCAGCAGCCAAGTTCAGATCGCACAAGATACGCAGTATTTT.

The chain has TRBV6-5 and TRBJ1-5, with 9 bases aligning to TRBD1. The CDR3 has 14 residues. After removal of 7 bases from V and 4 bases from J, the junction contained 5 bases not matched to a gene. Germline CDR1 is MNHEY and CDR2 is SVGAGI. The CDR3 loop reads CASMVGTGNQPQHF. The CDR3, as DNA: TGTGCCAGCATGGTCGGGACAGGGAATCAGCCCCAGCATTTT.

The CDR3 protein is CASTLSGNNEQFF. The CDR3 DNA sequence: TGTGCCAGCACCTTGTCGGGGAATAATGAGCAGTTCTTC. The chain recombines TRBV28 with TRBJ2-1; the D gene is possibly TRBD2 (5 bases). The CDR3 consists of 13 residues. Germline CDR1 MDHEN, CDR2 SYDVKM. Trimming pared 7 bases from V and 7 bases from J, leaving 14 bases between.

This chain joins TRBV4-2 and TRBJ2-6; possible D gene TRBD1, 6 bases. This CDR3 contains 19 residues. CDR1 and CDR2 (germline): LGHNA, YNFKEQ. V was clipped by 2 bases and J by 0 bases, with 17 bases between them. In DNA, the CDR3 is TGTGCCAGCAGCCAAAGGGAAGGGACACGCGGCTCTGGGGCCAACGTCCTGACTTTC. Protein sequence: CASSQREGTRGSGANVLTF.

The V call is TRBV6-1, the J call TRBJ1-6; no clear D gene. Trimming cost V 3 bases and J 4 bases, with 7 bases left between them. Germline-derived CDR1 and CDR2 are MNHNS and SASEGT. The CDR3 sequence is 14 residues long. CDR3 nucleotides: TGTGCCAGCAGTGAGACGGGGTATAATTCACCCCTCCACTTT. Protein: CASSETGYNSPLHF.

A note on this clone: Other DNA variants within this sample encode the same CDR3. The CDR3 DNA reads TGTGCCAGCAGCCAAGGAGTTGGCTACACCTTC. Translating gives CASSQGVGYTF. The chain links TRBV3-1 (or the pseudogene TRBV3-2) to TRBJ1-2; D is unclear. V gave up 1 base and J gave up 7 bases, with 4 bases separating them. The germline V gene encodes CDR1 LGHDT and CDR2 YNNKEL (reference sequence). This CDR3 comprises 11 residues.

This clone was detected only once. The V gene is TRBV2, the J gene TRBJ2-5; TRBD1 might be the D (5 bases). The CDR3 extends over 14 amino acids. The germline gives CDR1 SNHLY, CDR2 FYNNEI. V gave up 6 bases and J gave up 4 bases, with 15 bases separating them. CDR3 sequence reads: CASSGQGRRETQYF. CDR3 DNA: TGTGCCAGCAGCGGGCAGGGTCGGAGAGAGACCCAGTACTTC.

The V call is TRBV24-1, the J call TRBJ2-1, with a possible D match to TRBD1 (6 bases). This CDR3 spans 13 amino acids. Trimming removed 9 bases from V and 3 bases from J, with 11 bases in between. The V gene's germline CDR1 is KGHDR and CDR2 SFDVKD. The chain's CDR3 is CATGKGDYNEQFF. CDR3 nucleotides: TGTGCCACCGGGAAGGGGGACTACAATGAGCAGTTCTTC.